Presented here are 7 T cell receptor beta chains from one specimen sequenced in a study of T-cell reconstitution after alpha-beta-depleted transplantation in children (TCRdb year 2016). Per the publication, the treatment or condition label means: allogeneic hematopoietic cell transplantation with graft depleted of TCRalphabeta T cells and CD19 B cells. The library was generated by PCR. The reads were generated on an Illumina HiSeq 2500. TCR library preparation used molecular barcoding, with unique molecular identifiers applied to normalize quantification of the TCRbeta repertoire. The public reads were quality trimmed at Q25 with fastp and then assembled into clones with MiXCR by TCRdb, keeping productive beta chains. A single entry per CDR3 protein holds the most common genes and DNA from its merged rows. This sample holds about 460,000 distinct CDR3 sequences; roughly a tenth were observed only once. Approximately 2% of the sample is taken by the ten largest.

The sequenced sample was PBMCs, obtained before TCRalphabeta/CD19-depleted stem cell transplant. The receptor set was obtained from a child younger than 10 with inherited bone marrow failure, due to receive a stem cell transplant.

This clonotype has ten or more counts. The chain is built from TRBV20-1 and TRBJ2-1; 11 nucleotides align to TRBD2. With V trimmed by 0 bases and J by 5 bases, 6 bases remained unmatched. The CDR3 runs 16 residues. Per the germline V gene, CDR1 is DFQATT and CDR2 is SNEGSKA (reference sequence). In DNA form, the CDR3 reads TGCAGTGCTAGAGATCCTAGCGGGAGGTTGCACAATGAGCAGTTCTTC. Amino acids: CSARDPSGRLHNEQFF.

Ten or more counts support this clonotype. V usage is TRBV25-1 and J usage is TRBJ1-4; 8 positions agree with TRBD1. The CDR3 is 18 residues long. Germline V gene lookup returns CDR1 MGHDK and CDR2 SYGVNS. J was trimmed by 5 bases and V by 6 bases; bases with no gene match: 17. CDR3 region: CASRGGQDASLPNEKLFF. The DNA for the CDR3 is TGTGCCAGCAGGGGGGGACAGGACGCAAGTTTGCCGAATGAAAAACTGTTTTTT.

This clonotype was picked up many times. The genes are TRBV7-2 and TRBJ2-7; D is undetermined. CDR3 length: 15 residues. The ends were cut back, 5 bases at V and 4 bases at J, with 18 bases in the middle. The V gene's germline CDR1 is SGHTA and CDR2 FQGNSA. CDR3 in amino acids: CASSLEIGPPYEQYF. DNA for the CDR3: TGTGCCAGCAGCCTGGAGATCGGTCCACCTTACGAGCAGTACTTC.

This clonotype was observed a few times. J is TRBJ2-3 and V is TRBV6-2 or TRBV6-3; D not certain. CDR3 length: 16 amino acids. From germline, CDR1 is MNHEY and CDR2 SVGEGT. Trimming shortened V by 2 bases and J by 3 bases, and 15 bases separated the two germline ends. The CDR3 region has the DNA TGTGCCAGCAGTTACCAGGCCGACGTCCGTACAGATACGCAGTATTTT. This encodes CASSYQADVRTDTQYF.

This clonotype was detected many times. The chain is built from TRBV7-9 and TRBJ1-1, with D maybe TRBD1 (5 bases). V was trimmed by 0 bases and J by 5 bases, leaving 16 bases between them. This CDR3 has 16 amino acids. Germline V gene lookup returns CDR1 SEHNR and CDR2 FQNEAQ (reference sequence). Here the CDR3 reads CASSLAGTGGPTEAFF. In nucleotides, the CDR3 is TGTGCCAGCAGCTTAGCCGGGACGGGGGGTCCGACTGAAGCTTTCTTT.

The sample holds many counts of this clonotype. The chain joins TRBV3-1 to TRBJ2-1; D possibly matches TRBD1 or TRBD2 (5 bases each). V lost 1 base and J 5 bases, leaving 9 bases between the germline ends. Germline CDR1 is LGHDT and CDR2 is YNNKEL (reference sequence). CDR3 length: 14 amino acids. Written as DNA, the CDR3 is TGTGCCAGCAGCCAAGGGGGGACCGACAATGAGCAGTTCTTC. Translating gives CASSQGGTDNEQFF.

The chain is built from TRBV27 and TRBJ2-7; D perhaps matches TRBD2 (6 bases). V dropped 6 bases and J dropped 2 bases, with 17 bases sitting between them. From germline, CDR1 is MNHEY and CDR2 SMNVEV (reference sequence). The CDR3 extends over 15 amino acids. Written as DNA, the CDR3 is TGTGCCAGCAGCCGATATAGCGGATCCACCTACGAGCAGTACTTC. It translates to CASSRYSGSTYEQYF.